A single sample is the source of the 29 T cell receptor beta chains below, sequenced in a study of identical twins. From the 5' RACE reads, TCRdb called clonotypes with MiXCR, one entry per CDR3 protein. The data show some 760,000 distinct CDR3 sequences, 15% to 20% seen once. These data were likewise used in another study, on T cells expressing NK-cell markers.

Material for sequencing was PBMCs. The receptors were sampled from a woman aged 18-35 years in good health.

In its sample, this clonotype was seen once. This rearrangement joins TRBV7-8 to TRBJ2-1; possibly TRBD1 for D (6 bases). In germline, CDR1 is SGHVS, CDR2 FQNEAQ. This CDR3 has 14 amino acids. The ends were cut back, 5 bases at V and 8 bases at J, with 16 bases in the middle. The CDR3 reads CASSRTVFSDEQFF. The CDR3 DNA follows: TGTGCCAGCAGCCGGACAGTTTTTTCCGATGAGCAGTTCTTC.

In this sample, this clonotype turned up a few times. The rearrangement links TRBV5-1 to TRBJ2-1, with 9 bases fitting TRBD2. Germline V CDR1 and CDR2: SGHRS, YFSETQ. The CDR3 is 11 amino acids. The V gene end was trimmed by 7 bases and the J gene end by 10 bases; junction bases not matched to a gene: 3. CDR3 region: CASGLAQEQFF. In DNA, the CDR3 is TGCGCCAGCGGACTAGCGCAGGAGCAGTTCTTC.

The count of this clonotype is one. This may be a read error, as it is one base from a much larger clone. The J gene is TRBJ2-7, the V gene TRBV10-3; D is uncertain. The germline V gene has CDR1 ENHRY and CDR2 SYGVKD. This CDR3 has 13 residues. V was shortened by 11 bases and J by 9 bases, with 23 bases between the two germline ends. DNA for the CDR3: TGTGCCGTCACCGTCGACCCGAGGCAAGGGCAGTACTTC. It translates to CAVTVDPRQGQYF.

This clonotype was counted between two and nine times. The J gene is TRBJ2-7, the V gene TRBV9, with 12 nucleotides matching TRBD2. The trim removed 4 bases at V and 12 bases at J, leaving 8 bases unmatched. The CDR3 sequence is 13 residues long. Germline V CDR1 and CDR2: SGDLS, YYNGEE. CDR3 in DNA: TGTGCCAGCAGCTCGACTAGCGGGAGTGCGGTGTACTTC. Protein sequence: CASSSTSGSAVYF.

This clonotype turned up a few times. V and J are TRBV11-2 and TRBJ2-3; D is unresolved. The CDR3 covers 15 residues. Deletions cut 2 bases from V and 11 bases from J, with 20 bases between. In germline, CDR1 is SGHAT, CDR2 FQNNGV. CDR3 protein: CASSLFLGTVPGQYF. In nucleotides, the CDR3 is TGTGCCAGCAGCTTATTTCTAGGTACCGTGCCGGGGCAGTATTTT.

V gene TRBV6-5 combines with J gene TRBJ2-3; D is unresolved. Trimming cost V 3 bases and J 0 bases, with 4 bases left between them. There are 13 residues in the CDR3. Germline lookup yields CDR1 MNHEY and CDR2 SVGAGI. The CDR3 nucleotides are TGTGCCAGCAGTTATTTTAGCACAGATACGCAGTATTTT. Amino acid sequence: CASSYFSTDTQYF.

The sample holds a few counts of this clonotype. The CDR3 protein is CASSALAGKQETQYF. The CDR3 DNA is TGCGCCAGCAGCGCACTAGCGGGAAAACAAGAGACCCAGTACTTC. The chain employs TRBV5-1 and TRBJ2-5, with 10 bases identical to TRBD2. V trimming: 4 bases; J trimming: 2 bases; junction bases outside the gene matches: 5. CDR3 size: 15 residues. CDR1 and CDR2 (germline): SGHRS, YFSETQ.

The sample holds many counts of this clonotype. The chain uses TRBV29-1 and TRBJ2-1, with 7 positions matching TRBD1. The J segment lost 6 bases and the V segment lost 2 bases, leaving 13 bases of the junction unmatched. CDR1 is SQVTM and CDR2 is ANQGSEA in the germline V gene. This CDR3 has 16 residues. The CDR3 DNA is TGCAGCGTTGAATCCATTTGGGACAGCGTCACCAATGAGCAGTTCTTC. This sequence encodes CSVESIWDSVTNEQFF.

The chain employs TRBV3-1 and TRBJ2-7, with D unclear. The CDR3 is 14 residues long. Per germline, CDR1 LGHDT and CDR2 YNNKEL (reference sequence). V was trimmed by 1 base and J by 2 bases, leaving 9 bases between them. DNA of the CDR3: TGTGCCAGCAGCCAAGCGGCCGGAACCTACGAGCAGTACTTC. Translation: CASSQAAGTYEQYF.

The chain has TRBV5-6 and TRBJ2-1; D gene unclear. The CDR3 has 14 amino acids. Deletions cut 0 bases from V and 3 bases from J, with 7 bases between. Germline CDR1 reads SGHDT; CDR2 reads YYEEEE. Here the CDR3 reads CASSLVAVYNEQFF. CDR3 sequence (DNA): TGTGCCAGCAGCTTGGTCGCGGTCTACAATGAGCAGTTCTTC.

This clonotype was found a few times. The rearrangement uses TRBV3-1 and TRBJ2-5; a weak D match, TRBD2 (5 bases). This CDR3 spans 13 amino acids. V was pared by 5 bases and J by 5 bases, with 12 bases between. The germline V gene encodes CDR1 LGHDT and CDR2 YNNKEL (reference sequence). The CDR3 is CASSKLVSETQYF. In DNA form, the CDR3 reads TGTGCCAGCAGCAAACTAGTTTCGGAGACCCAGTACTTC.

DNA of the CDR3: TGTGCCAGCAGTGACACCACAGGGACCCACCAATTCTACGAGCAGTACTTC. Translated: CASSDTTGTHQFYEQYF. This sequence joins TRBV25-1 and TRBJ2-7, with a weak D call TRBD1 (6 bases). CDR1 is MGHDK, CDR2 SYGVNS, per germline. The CDR3 sequence is 17 residues long. V gave up 3 bases and J gave up 3 bases, with 21 bases separating them.

This clonotype was seen a handful of times. V and J are TRBV29-1 and TRBJ1-1; no definite D call. CDR3 length: 13 amino acids. Trimming stripped 3 bases from V and 2 bases from J, with 10 bases between. The germline CDR1 and CDR2 sequences are SQVTM and ANQGSEA. The chain's CDR3 is CSVDRQVNTEAFF. Here the CDR3 DNA reads TGCAGCGTTGATAGGCAGGTCAACACTGAAGCTTTCTTT.

The chain has TRBV10-3 and TRBJ2-7; 7 bases match TRBD1. CDR1 is ENHRY, CDR2 SYGVKD, per germline. The V gene end was trimmed by 6 bases and the J gene end by 3 bases; junction bases not matched to a gene: 5. The CDR3 length is 13 residues. As DNA, the CDR3 is TGTGCCATCAGCCCGGGACAGCACTACGAGCAGTACTTC. This encodes CAISPGQHYEQYF.

The chain uses TRBV29-1 and TRBJ1-2; D gene uncertain. This CDR3 contains 11 residues. Per germline, CDR1 SQVTM and CDR2 ANQGSEA. V was clipped by 7 bases and J by 8 bases, with 14 bases between them. Here the CDR3 reads CSAGRSEGYTF. In nucleotides, the CDR3 is TGCAGCGCCGGAAGGTCCGAGGGCTACACCTTC.

V usage is TRBV20-1 and J usage is TRBJ2-3; 9 bases align to TRBD2. The CDR3 runs to 14 residues. From germline, CDR1 is DFQATT and CDR2 SNEGSKA (reference sequence). The V and J ends lost 1 base and 4 bases, in that order; junction bases with no gene match: 3. This CDR3 is CSARVAGVADTQYF. In DNA, the CDR3 is TGCAGTGCTAGAGTAGCGGGGGTTGCAGATACGCAGTATTTT.

In this sample, this clonotype turned up a few times. The V gene is TRBV7-6, the J gene TRBJ2-1, with 7 bases identical to TRBD1. V dropped 2 bases and J dropped 7; count of bases not matched to a gene: 5. The CDR3 totals 14 residues. Germline assignment: CDR1 SGHVS and CDR2 FNYEAQ. The CDR3: CASSLPGQYNEQFF. CDR3 coding DNA: TGTGCCAGCAGCTTACCGGGACAGTATAATGAGCAGTTCTTC.

This clonotype has a handful of counts. This chain links TRBV14 with TRBJ2-7; a weak D match, TRBD2 (5 bases). The CDR3 sequence is 17 residues long. The V gene's germline CDR1 is SGHDN and CDR2 FVKESK. V was trimmed by 2 bases and J by 1 base, leaving 18 bases between them. This chain's CDR3 is CASSQKGSAGWSYEQYF. Here the CDR3 DNA reads TGTGCCAGCAGCCAAAAGGGTAGCGCCGGTTGGTCCTACGAGCAGTACTTC.

This sequence joins TRBV5-6 and TRBJ2-3; 7 bases line up with TRBD2. Looked up from germline, CDR1 is SGHDT and CDR2 is YYEEEE. The junction had 5 bases not matched to a gene; V was cut back by 1 base and J by 0 bases. The CDR3 is 16 residues long. The CDR3 nucleotides are TGTGCCAGCAGCTTGTCTCTAGCGGCTAGCACAGATACGCAGTATTTT. The encoded protein is CASSLSLAASTDTQYF.

This clonotype has at least ten counts. The J gene is TRBJ2-1, the V gene TRBV20-1; D is possibly TRBD1 or TRBD2 (6 bases each). Germline CDR1 DFQATT, CDR2 SNEGSKA (reference sequence). Trimming shortened V by 6 bases and J by 7 bases, and 10 bases separated the two germline ends. The CDR3 length is 11 residues. DNA of the CDR3: TGCAGTGCCCGGAGGGGGAATGAGCAGTTCTTC. This translates into CSARRGNEQFF.

This clonotype was picked up many times. The chain is built from TRBV6-2 or TRBV6-3 and TRBJ2-1, with TRBD2 matching over 13 bases. The CDR3 runs 15 residues. CDR1 is MNHEY and CDR2 is SVGEGT in the germline V gene. V shed 4 bases and J 7 bases; nucleotides not matched to a gene: 4. The CDR3 DNA sequence: TGTGCCAGCAGTTTACTAGCGGGAGGGCCGAATGAGCAGTTCTTC. This encodes CASSLLAGGPNEQFF.

The chain is built from TRBV7-9 and TRBJ1-2, with D possibly TRBD1 on 5 matching bases. Germline assignment: CDR1 SEHNR and CDR2 FQNEAQ (reference sequence). The V gene lost 0 bases and the J gene lost 4 bases, with 12 bases spanning the gap. The CDR3 has 15 residues. This chain's CDR3 is CASSLAGRNFYGYTF. CDR3 bases: TGTGCCAGCAGCTTAGCGGGACGGAACTTCTATGGCTACACCTTC.

This clonotype has more than one count but fewer than ten. CDR3 nucleotide sequence: TGCAGCGTTGGGCTAGCGGGAGGGTCCACAGATACGCAGTATTTT. Protein sequence: CSVGLAGGSTDTQYF. The genes are TRBV29-1 and TRBJ2-3; 12 bases are a match to TRBD2. V was clipped by 4 bases and J by 2 bases; unmatched bases: 4. The CDR3 runs 15 residues. Germline CDR1 SQVTM, CDR2 ANQGSEA.

This clonotype was recorded a few times. The chain carries TRBV25-1 and TRBJ1-2; D is possibly TRBD1 (5 bases). This CDR3 comprises 15 residues. V dropped 1 base and J dropped 3 bases, with 12 bases sitting between them. Per the germline V gene, CDR1 is MGHDK and CDR2 is SYGVNS. The DNA of the CDR3 is TGTGCCAGCAGTGAATTGGGGGTCCTGGACTATGGCTACACCTTC. It codes for CASSELGVLDYGYTF.

This clonotype was found many times. The rearrangement links TRBV7-9 to TRBJ2-7; no clear D. The V end was cut by 2 bases, the J end by 5 bases, with 7 bases between. The length of the CDR3 is 12 residues. CDR1 is SEHNR and CDR2 is FQNEAQ in the germline V gene (reference sequence). The CDR3 DNA sequence: TGTGCCAGCAGCTTAACTCGGGACGAGCAGTACTTC. Protein product: CASSLTRDEQYF.

This clonotype was seen only a few times. The chain carries TRBV3-1 and TRBJ1-1; maybe TRBD1 (5 bases). Germline values: CDR1 LGHDT, CDR2 YNNKEL (reference sequence). Deletions cut 5 bases from V and 2 bases from J, with 12 bases between. The CDR3 has 14 amino acids. CDR3 in amino acids: CASSNRWINTEAFF. The CDR3 DNA reads as TGTGCCAGCAGCAACAGGTGGATCAACACTGAAGCTTTCTTT.

This clonotype was detected only a few times. The rearrangement links TRBV7-3 to TRBJ2-1; D is ambiguous. Trimming shortened V by 2 bases and J by 3 bases, and 14 bases separated the two germline ends. Germline V gives CDR1 SGHTA, CDR2 FQGTGA. The CDR3 consists of 16 residues. The CDR3 loop is CASSLLFRVGYNEQFF. CDR3 in DNA: TGTGCCAGCAGCTTACTTTTCCGCGTCGGCTACAATGAGCAGTTCTTC.

This clonotype was recorded many times. The chain has TRBV6-5 and TRBJ2-1; 8 bases align to TRBD1. V gave up 2 bases and J gave up 7 bases; unmatched junction bases: 4. The CDR3 spans 14 residues. Germline CDR1 MNHEY, CDR2 SVGAGI. The CDR3 loop reads CASSYQGARNEQFF. In DNA, the CDR3 is TGTGCCAGCAGTTACCAGGGGGCGCGGAATGAGCAGTTCTTC.

This clonotype turned up a few times. The chain links TRBV5-6 to TRBJ2-1; 8 bases align to TRBD2. The trim removed 6 bases at V and 4 bases at J, leaving 9 bases unmatched. Looked up from germline, CDR1 is SGHDT and CDR2 is YYEEEE. The CDR3 sequence is 15 residues long. The CDR3 loop reads CASTSTAGGYNEQFF. For the CDR3, the DNA is TGTGCCAGCACCAGCACGGCGGGGGGATACAATGAGCAGTTCTTC. The variable domain in full, with the rest retrieved from reference TRBV5-6 and TRBJ2-1, is DAGVTQSPTHLIKTRGQQVTLRCSPKSGHDTVSWYQQALGQGPQFIFQYYEEEERQRGNFPDRFSGHQFPNYSSELNVNALLLGDSALYLCASTSTAGGYNEQFFGPGTRLTVL.